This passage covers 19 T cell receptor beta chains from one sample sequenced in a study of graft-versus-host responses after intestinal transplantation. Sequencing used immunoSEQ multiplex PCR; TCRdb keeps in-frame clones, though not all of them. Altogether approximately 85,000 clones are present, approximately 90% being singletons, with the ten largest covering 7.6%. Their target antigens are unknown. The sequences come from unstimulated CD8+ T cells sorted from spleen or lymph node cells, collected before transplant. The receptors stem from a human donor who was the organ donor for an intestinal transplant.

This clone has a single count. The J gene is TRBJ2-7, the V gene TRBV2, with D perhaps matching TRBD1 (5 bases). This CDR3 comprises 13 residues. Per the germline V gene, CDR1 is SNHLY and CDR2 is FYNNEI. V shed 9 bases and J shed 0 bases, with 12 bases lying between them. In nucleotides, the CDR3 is TGTGCCAGTCTTCGACAGAACTCCTACGAGCAGTACTTC. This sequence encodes CASLRQNSYEQYF.

The CDR3 coding sequence is TGTGCCAGCAGCGTCTTGTCCAGTGAAGAGACCCAGTACTTC. Translated, it gives CASSVLSSEETQYF. The rearrangement uses TRBV9 and TRBJ2-5; D is ambiguous. CDR1 SGDLS and CDR2 YYNGEE come from the germline V gene. CDR3 length: 14 residues. The germline V and J ends were trimmed by 2 bases and 3 bases, with 11 bases remaining between them.

The CDR3 coding sequence is TGTGCCAGCAGTTACGGCGGGGGGGCCGGCGGGGAGCTGTTTTTT. Encoded protein: CASSYGGGAGGELFF. This chain uses TRBV6-5 with TRBJ2-2; 9 bases line up with TRBD2. The germline gives CDR1 MNHEY, CDR2 SVGAGI. V was pared by 2 bases and J by 7 bases, with 5 bases of the junction left unmatched. This CDR3 spans 15 amino acids.

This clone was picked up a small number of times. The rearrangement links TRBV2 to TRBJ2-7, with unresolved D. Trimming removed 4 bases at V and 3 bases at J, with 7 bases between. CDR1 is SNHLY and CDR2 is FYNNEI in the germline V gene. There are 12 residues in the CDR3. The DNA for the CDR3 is TGTGCCAGCAGTGTCCCGGACTACGAGCAGTACTTC. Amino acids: CASSVPDYEQYF.

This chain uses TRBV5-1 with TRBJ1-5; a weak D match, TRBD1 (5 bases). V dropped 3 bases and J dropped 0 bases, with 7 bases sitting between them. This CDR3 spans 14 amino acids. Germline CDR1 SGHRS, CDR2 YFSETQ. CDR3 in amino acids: CASSWGDSNQPQHF. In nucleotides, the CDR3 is TGCGCCAGCAGCTGGGGGGATAGCAATCAGCCCCAGCATTTT.

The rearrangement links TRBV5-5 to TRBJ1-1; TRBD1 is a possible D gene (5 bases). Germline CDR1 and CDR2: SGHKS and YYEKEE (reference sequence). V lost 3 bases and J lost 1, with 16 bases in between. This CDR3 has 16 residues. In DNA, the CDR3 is TGTGCCAGCAGCTGGGACCTCGGGATCACGAACACTGAAGCTTTCTTT. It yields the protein CASSWDLGITNTEAFF.

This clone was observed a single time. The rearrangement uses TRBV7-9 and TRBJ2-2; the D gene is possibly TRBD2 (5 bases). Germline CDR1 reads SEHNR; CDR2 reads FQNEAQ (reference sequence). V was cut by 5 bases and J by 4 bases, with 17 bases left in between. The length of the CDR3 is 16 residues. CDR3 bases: TGTGCCAGCAGCGCAGAACTAGGAACTCGCACCGGGGAGCTGTTTTTT. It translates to CASSAELGTRTGELFF.

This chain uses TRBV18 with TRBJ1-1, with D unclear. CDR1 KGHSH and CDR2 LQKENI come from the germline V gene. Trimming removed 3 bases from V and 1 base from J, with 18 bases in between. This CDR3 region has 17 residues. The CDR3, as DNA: TGTGCCAGCTCACCCAAATTCGTAATACCAGGGAACACTGAAGCTTTCTTT. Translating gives CASSPKFVIPGNTEAFF.

CDR3 DNA sequence: TGTGCCAGCAGTGACGACCCGGGACTAGCGGGAGGGCCTCATGAGCAGTTCTTC. Its protein is CASSDDPGLAGGPHEQFF. The J gene is TRBJ2-1, the V gene TRBV6-1; 16 bases line up with TRBD2. Germline V gene sequence: CDR1 MNHNS, CDR2 SASEGT. The V segment lost 3 bases and the J segment 8 bases; nucleotides outside the gene matches: 10. The CDR3 consists of 18 residues.

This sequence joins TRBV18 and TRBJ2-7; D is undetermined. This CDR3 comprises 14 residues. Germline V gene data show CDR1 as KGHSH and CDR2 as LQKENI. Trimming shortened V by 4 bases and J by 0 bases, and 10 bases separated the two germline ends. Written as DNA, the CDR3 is TGTGCCAGCTCACTCCAACCCCTCTCCTACGAGCAGTACTTC. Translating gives CASSLQPLSYEQYF.

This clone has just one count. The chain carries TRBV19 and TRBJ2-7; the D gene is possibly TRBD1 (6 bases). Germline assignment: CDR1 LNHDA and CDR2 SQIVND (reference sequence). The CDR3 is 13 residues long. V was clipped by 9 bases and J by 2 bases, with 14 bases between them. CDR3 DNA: TGTGCCAGCTCCTCAGGGACACCCTACGAGCAGTACTTC. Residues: CASSSGTPYEQYF.

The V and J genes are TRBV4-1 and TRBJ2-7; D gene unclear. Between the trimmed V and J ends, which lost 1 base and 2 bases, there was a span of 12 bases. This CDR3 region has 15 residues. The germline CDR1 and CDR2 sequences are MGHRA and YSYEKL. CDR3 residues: CASSQGRAVTYEQYF. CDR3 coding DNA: TGCGCCAGCAGCCAAGGACGGGCTGTAACCTACGAGCAGTACTTC.

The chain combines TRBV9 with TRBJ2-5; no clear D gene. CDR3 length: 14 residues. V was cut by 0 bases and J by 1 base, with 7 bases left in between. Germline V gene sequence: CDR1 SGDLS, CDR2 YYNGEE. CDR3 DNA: TGTGCCAGCAGCGTAGAGGGCGGCCAAGAGACCCAGTACTTC. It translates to CASSVEGGQETQYF.

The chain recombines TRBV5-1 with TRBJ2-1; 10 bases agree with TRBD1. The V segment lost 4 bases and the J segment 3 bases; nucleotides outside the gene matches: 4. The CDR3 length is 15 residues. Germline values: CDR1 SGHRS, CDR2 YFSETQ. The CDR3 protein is CASSDRDRGYNEQFF. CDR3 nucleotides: TGCGCCAGCAGCGACCGGGACAGGGGCTACAATGAGCAGTTCTTC.

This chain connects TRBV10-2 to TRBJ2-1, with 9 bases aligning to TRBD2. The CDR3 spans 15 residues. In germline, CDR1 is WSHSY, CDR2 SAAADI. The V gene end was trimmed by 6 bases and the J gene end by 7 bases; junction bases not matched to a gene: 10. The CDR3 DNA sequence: TGCGCCAGCAGGCTTACCGCGGGAGGGCCAAATGAGCAGTTCTTC. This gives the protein CASRLTAGGPNEQFF.

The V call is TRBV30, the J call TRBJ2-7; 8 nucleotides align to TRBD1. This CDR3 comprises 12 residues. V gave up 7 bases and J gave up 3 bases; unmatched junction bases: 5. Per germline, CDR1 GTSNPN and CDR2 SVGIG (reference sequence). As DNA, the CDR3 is TGTGCCTCTCGGGACAGGATCTACGAGCAGTACTTC. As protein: CASRDRIYEQYF.

CDR3 protein: CASSTGQHNEQFF. The CDR3 coding sequence is TGTGCCAGTAGTACCGGCCAGCACAATGAGCAGTTCTTC. This chain joins TRBV19 and TRBJ2-1, with D uncertain. The CDR3 runs to 13 residues. Germline CDR1 reads LNHDA; CDR2 reads SQIVND (reference sequence). Between the trimmed V and J ends, which lost 4 bases and 5 bases, there was a span of 9 bases.

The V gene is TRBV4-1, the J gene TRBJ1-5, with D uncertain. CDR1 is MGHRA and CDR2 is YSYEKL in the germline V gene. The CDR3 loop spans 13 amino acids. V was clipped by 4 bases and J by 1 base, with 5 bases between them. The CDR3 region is CASSPASNQPQHF. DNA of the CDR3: TGCGCCAGCAGCCCGGCGAGCAATCAGCCCCAGCATTTT.

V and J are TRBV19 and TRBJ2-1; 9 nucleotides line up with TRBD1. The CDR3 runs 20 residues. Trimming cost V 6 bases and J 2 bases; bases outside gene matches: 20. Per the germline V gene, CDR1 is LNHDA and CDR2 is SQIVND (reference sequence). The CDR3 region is CASSPPLTGTGPWTYNEQFF. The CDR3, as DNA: TGTGCCAGTAGCCCTCCCCTTACCGGGACAGGGCCTTGGACCTACAATGAGCAGTTCTTC.